The 27 T cell receptor beta chains presented below share a single source sample, sequenced in a study of T cell clonotyping in hematopoietic cell transplantation. Sequencing was performed with immunoSEQ multiplex PCR; in TCRdb, only in-frame clones are kept and a portion is missing. This table holds roughly 18,000 clones, roughly 82% found once. Time point in this sample: recipient sample about 28 days before transplant, after cytoreduction. The sequences come from peripheral blood mononuclear cells, collected before stem cell transplant. The receptors come from a man in his fifties or sixties with acute myeloid leukemia. Some clones in this sample may be carry-over from other donors' samples.

The chain employs TRBV5-1 and TRBJ2-5; 7 positions match TRBD1. CDR1 and CDR2 (germline): SGHRS, YFSETQ. This CDR3 contains 15 residues. The V gene end was trimmed by 4 bases and the J gene end by 4 bases; junction bases not matched to a gene: 10. In nucleotides, the CDR3 is TGCGCCAGCAGCACAGAGACAGGGTATGGAGAGACCCAGTACTTC. It translates to CASSTETGYGETQYF.

This clone was seen a few times. This chain uses TRBV11-3 with TRBJ2-3; TRBD1 might be the D (6 bases). The CDR3 is 16 residues long. Germline V gives CDR1 SGHNT, CDR2 YENEEA. Trimming shortened V by 5 bases and J by 3 bases, and 18 bases separated the two germline ends. The CDR3 spells CASSRRSGAQTDTQYF. Written as DNA, the CDR3 is TGTGCCAGCAGCCGACGTTCAGGGGCCCAAACAGATACGCAGTATTTT.

The gene calls are TRBV9 and TRBJ1-6; D is uncertain. Deletions cut 0 bases from V and 9 bases from J, with 7 bases between. The CDR3 totals 13 residues. Germline CDR1 and CDR2: SGDLS and YYNGEE. DNA for the CDR3: TGTGCCAGCAGCGTAGGCATTAGTTCACCCCTCCACTTT. Amino acids: CASSVGISSPLHF.

Concerning this clone: One end of the junction does not line up with germline, which may come from a read error. This chain links TRBV2 with TRBJ2-7; tentative D call: TRBD1 (6 bases). Germline CDR1 is SNHLY and CDR2 is FYNNEI. CDR3 length: 12 amino acids. DNA for the CDR3: TGTGCCAGCAGTGGGACAGTCGTCCCCCAAATCTTC. Amino acid sequence: CASSGTVVPQIF. Supplemented by reference TRBV2 and TRBJ2-7, the full variable domain reads EPEVTQTPSHQVTQMGQEVILRCVPISNHLYFYWYRQILGQKVEFLVSFYNNEISEKSEIFDDQFSVERPDGSNFTLKIRSTKLEDSAMYFCASSGTVVPQIFGPGTRLTVT.

This clone came up a few times. CDR3: CASRVGQGNYGYTF. The CDR3 nucleotides read TGTGCCAGCAGGGTAGGACAGGGCAACTATGGCTACACCTTC. The chain carries TRBV6-6 and TRBJ1-2; 8 nucleotides match TRBD1. CDR1 and CDR2 from the germline V gene are MNHNY and SVGAGI (reference sequence). This CDR3 is 14 amino acids long. V dropped 6 bases and J dropped 2; count of bases not matched to a gene: 5.

This chain links TRBV19 with TRBJ2-7; unclear D gene. The ends were cut back, 3 bases at V and 3 bases at J, with 9 bases in the middle. The CDR3 runs 13 residues. The germline V gene has CDR1 LNHDA and CDR2 SQIVND (reference sequence). The CDR3 sequence: CASSMGHGYEQYF. The CDR3 DNA reads TGTGCCAGTAGTATGGGTCACGGCTACGAGCAGTACTTC.

This chain's CDR3 is CASSPWSGGATDTQYF. The CDR3 coding sequence is TGTGCCAGCAGCCCCTGGAGCGGGGGGGCGACAGATACGCAGTATTTT. The chain couples TRBV9 to TRBJ2-3; TRBD2 agrees at 10 bases. Germline lookup yields CDR1 SGDLS and CDR2 YYNGEE. This CDR3 contains 16 residues. V was pared by 4 bases and J by 3 bases, with 8 bases of the junction left unmatched.

The V gene is TRBV7-2, the J gene TRBJ2-3; D is tentatively TRBD1 or TRBD2 (6 bases each). Germline loops: CDR1 SGHTA, CDR2 FQGNSA. V was trimmed by 3 bases and J by 2 bases, leaving 12 bases between them. CDR3 length: 15 amino acids. Here the CDR3 reads CASSFGGLNTDTQYF. The CDR3 DNA reads TGTGCCAGCAGCTTTGGGGGGCTTAACACAGATACGCAGTATTTT.

The V gene is TRBV28, the J gene TRBJ1-1; D is possibly TRBD1 (5 bases). V was shortened by 1 base and J by 11 bases, with 17 bases between the two germline ends. The CDR3 loop spans 14 amino acids. Germline V gene lookup returns CDR1 MDHEN and CDR2 SYDVKM. CDR3 sequence reads: CASSLFRGEGRAFF. The DNA of the CDR3 is TGTGCCAGCAGTTTATTTAGAGGGGAAGGTCGGGCTTTCTTT.

V usage is TRBV5-1 and J usage is TRBJ1-4, with D perhaps TRBD1 (5 bases). The length of the CDR3 is 16 residues. V shed 0 bases and J shed 4 bases, with 13 bases lying between them. The germline V gene has CDR1 SGHRS and CDR2 YFSETQ. The CDR3 protein is CASSLATGGINEKLFF. CDR3 DNA sequence: TGCGCCAGCAGCTTGGCCACCGGGGGGATTAATGAAAAACTGTTTTTT.

This chain links TRBV5-1 with TRBJ1-4, with 9 nucleotides matching TRBD1. CDR1 and CDR2 (germline): SGHRS, YFSETQ. This CDR3 contains 15 residues. V dropped 4 bases and J dropped 4; count of bases not matched to a gene: 5. This chain's CDR3 is CASSPGTGSNEKLFF. CDR3 sequence (DNA): TGCGCCAGCAGCCCCGGGACAGGGAGTAATGAAAAACTGTTTTTT. Combining the CDR3 with reference TRBV5-1 and TRBJ1-4 gives the whole variable domain KAGVTQTPRYLIKTRGQQVTLSCSPISGHRSVSWYQQTPGQGLQFLFEYFSETQRNKGNFPGRFSGRQFSNSRSEMNVSTLELGDSALYLCASSPGTGSNEKLFFGSGTQLSVL.

The chain recombines TRBV25-1 with TRBJ1-1; D is unclear. CDR1 is MGHDK and CDR2 is SYGVNS in the germline V gene. The V end was cut by 4 bases, the J end by 4 bases, with 10 bases between. The CDR3 sequence is 13 residues long. CDR3 bases: TGTGCCAGCAGTGGTGGGGTGGGCACTGAAGCTTTCTTT. Its protein product is CASSGGVGTEAFF.

The sample holds one count of this clone. The chain has TRBV19 and TRBJ1-6; weak D call: TRBD1 (6 bases). The germline V gene encodes CDR1 LNHDA and CDR2 SQIVND (reference sequence). V dropped 6 bases and J dropped 7 bases, with 13 bases sitting between them. The CDR3 runs to 14 residues. For the CDR3, the DNA is TGTGCCAGTAGCCCCGGGACAAGGAATTCACCCCTCCACTTT. This sequence encodes CASSPGTRNSPLHF.

The chain employs TRBV19 and TRBJ2-7; possibly TRBD1 for D (6 bases). CDR1 and CDR2 (germline): LNHDA, SQIVND (reference sequence). CDR3 length: 16 residues. V shed 4 bases and J shed 6 bases, with 22 bases lying between them. The CDR3 DNA reads TGTGCCAGTAGTAACACCAGGGGTAACCCCTCGGCCGAGCAGTACTTC. Translated: CASSNTRGNPSAEQYF. The variable domain in full, with the rest retrieved from reference TRBV19 and TRBJ2-7, is DGGITQSPKYLFRKEGQNVTLSCEQNLNHDAMYWYRQDPGQGLRLIYYSQIVNDFQKGDIAEGYSVSREKKESFPLTVTSAQKNPTAFYLCASSNTRGNPSAEQYFGPGTRLTVT.

This clone was picked up one time. This chain uses TRBV4-2 with TRBJ2-6; perhaps TRBD2 as D (8 bases). The CDR3 length is 18 residues. From germline, CDR1 is LGHNA and CDR2 YNFKEQ. V lost 4 bases, J lost 0 bases, and 16 bases lay in between. The CDR3 loop is CASSPTTGTSSGANVLTF. CDR3 bases: TGTGCCAGCAGCCCAACGACAGGGACTAGCTCTGGGGCCAACGTCCTGACTTTC.

The rearrangement joins TRBV7-8 to TRBJ1-6; TRBD1 matches at 7 bases. Trimming took 3 bases from V and 5 from J; bases not matched to a gene: 4. Germline V gives CDR1 SGHVS, CDR2 FQNEAQ. The CDR3 is made up of 15 amino acids. The CDR3 DNA follows: TGTGCCAGCAGCTTCCGGGACAGAGATAATTCACCCCTCCACTTT. Translated: CASSFRDRDNSPLHF.

This sequence joins TRBV2 and TRBJ2-5, with D perhaps TRBD1 (6 bases). Germline lookup yields CDR1 SNHLY and CDR2 FYNNEI. CDR3 length equals 11 residues. Trimming took off 6 bases at V and 4 bases at J, with 6 bases between the two ends. The CDR3 loop reads CASRQGETQYF. The CDR3 region has the DNA TGTGCCAGCAGACAGGGAGAGACCCAGTACTTC.

The chain couples TRBV7-9 to TRBJ2-7; 9 positions agree with TRBD2. Germline CDR1 is SEHNR and CDR2 is FQNEAQ (reference sequence). V shed 5 bases and J 4 bases; nucleotides not matched to a gene: 3. This CDR3 spans 13 amino acids. CDR3 in amino acids: CASSRLAGYEQYF. In DNA form, the CDR3 reads TGTGCCAGCAGCCGGCTAGCGGGGTACGAGCAGTACTTC.

The chain is built from TRBV7-6 and TRBJ2-5; a weak D match, TRBD2 (7 bases). Trimming pared 2 bases from V and 5 bases from J, leaving 18 bases between. CDR1 is SGHVS and CDR2 is FNYEAQ in the germline V gene. The CDR3 is 16 residues long. CDR3: CASSLRGAGWSETQYF. In DNA form, the CDR3 reads TGTGCCAGCAGCTTACGGGGGGCCGGCTGGTCGGAGACCCAGTACTTC.

The V gene is TRBV10-1, the J gene TRBJ1-6; tentatively, D is TRBD1 (5 bases). This CDR3 is built from 10 residues. The V gene's germline CDR1 is WNHNN and CDR2 SYGVQD (reference sequence). CDR3: CAKGASPLHF. The DNA of the CDR3 is TGCGCGAAAGGGGCTTCACCCCTCCACTTT.

The chain joins TRBV9 to TRBJ1-2; D is ambiguous. Germline CDR1 and CDR2: SGDLS and YYNGEE. The CDR3 extends over 15 amino acids. The ends were cut back, 0 bases at V and 0 bases at J, with 9 bases in the middle. The CDR3 loop is CASSVGPGPNYGYTF. The CDR3 nucleotides read TGTGCCAGCAGCGTAGGGCCAGGACCTAACTATGGCTACACCTTC.

CDR3 in DNA: TGTGCCAGCAGCGCCTCCGGAGGCTACGAGCAGTACTTC. This sequence encodes CASSASGGYEQYF. This chain joins TRBV5-4 and TRBJ2-7, with D tentatively TRBD2 (5 bases). Germline V gives CDR1 SGHNT, CDR2 YYREEE (reference sequence). The CDR3 runs 13 residues. Trimming shortened V by 4 bases and J by 3 bases, and 11 bases separated the two germline ends.

The chain uses TRBV5-8 and TRBJ2-7; D possibly corresponds to TRBD1 (5 bases). The CDR3 length is 13 residues. The germline V gene encodes CDR1 SGHTS and CDR2 YDEGEE. Trimming removed 2 bases from V and 3 bases from J, with 9 bases in between. CDR3 sequence (DNA): TGTGCCAGCAGCTTAGGGGATCACTACGAGCAGTACTTC. Its translation: CASSLGDHYEQYF.

The gene calls are TRBV18 and TRBJ1-2, with TRBD1 as a possible D gene (6 bases). This CDR3 has 14 residues. Germline V CDR1 and CDR2: KGHSH, LQKENI. Deletions cut 5 bases from V and 1 base from J, with 11 bases between. CDR3 in amino acids: CASSVRDNNYGYTF. For the CDR3, the DNA is TGTGCCAGCTCAGTCCGGGACAATAACTATGGCTACACCTTC.

This chain uses TRBV19 with TRBJ2-2, with TRBD2 matching 7 bases. Germline V gene lookup returns CDR1 LNHDA and CDR2 SQIVND (reference sequence). Trimming cost V 5 bases and J 4 bases; bases outside gene matches: 4. The CDR3 is 14 amino acids. This chain's CDR3 is CASSARGSTGELFF. CDR3 DNA: TGTGCCAGTAGTGCGCGGGGGAGCACCGGGGAGCTGTTTTTT. The full variable domain, completed using reference TRBV19 and TRBJ2-2, is DGGITQSPKYLFRKEGQNVTLSCEQNLNHDAMYWYRQDPGQGLRLIYYSQIVNDFQKGDIAEGYSVSREKKESFPLTVTSAQKNPTAFYLCASSARGSTGELFFGEGSRLTVL.

The chain recombines TRBV4-1 with TRBJ2-7; TRBD2 aligns across 7 bases. V shed 0 bases and J 3 bases; nucleotides not matched to a gene: 8. Germline V gene lookup returns CDR1 MGHRA and CDR2 YSYEKL. CDR3 length: 16 amino acids. CDR3: CASSQELWGGDYEQYF. CDR3 DNA: TGCGCCAGCAGCCAAGAGCTCTGGGGAGGGGACTACGAGCAGTACTTC.

The rearrangement links TRBV9 to TRBJ1-4, with D perhaps matching TRBD1 (5 bases). Trimming took off 4 bases at V and 7 bases at J, with 20 bases between the two ends. The length of the CDR3 is 16 residues. Germline V CDR1 and CDR2: SGDLS, YYNGEE. For the CDR3, the DNA is TGTGCCAGCAGCCCTAGGGGCCAGGGAGCTCGTGAAAAACTGTTTTTT. Amino acid sequence: CASSPRGQGAREKLFF. Based on the CDR3 plus reference TRBV9 and TRBJ1-4, the full variable domain is DSGVTQTPKHLITATGQRVTLRCSPRSGDLSVYWYQQSLDQGLQFLIQYYNGEERAKGNILERFSAQQFPDLHSELNLSSLELGDSALYFCASSPRGQGAREKLFFGSGTQLSVL.